Here is one T cell receptor (beta chain) with its context. Its target is not known. The data derive from a study of a mutant IDH1 vaccine in newly diagnosed glioma. The CDR3 is 13 residues long. Germline V gene data show CDR1 as SGHAT and CDR2 as FQNNGV. Trimming pared 4 bases from V and 0 bases from J, leaving 6 bases between. Profiled with immunoSEQ multiplex PCR; TCRdb holds only in-frame clones, not every one. The profile shows tens of thousands of clones, about 86% of them singletons. Time point defined: week 35, safety follow-up. A single vaccine dose contained 300 ug of mutant IDH1 20-mer peptide, and topical imiquimod was used with it.

This chain links TRBV11-2 with TRBJ1-1; D remains ambiguous. The sample consisted of PBMCs, taken from a glioma patient whose treatment included an IDH1 peptide vaccine. The receptor was isolated from a man in his forties or fifties with glioma. CDR3 amino acids: CASSSNMNTEAFF. In nucleotides, the CDR3 is TGTGCCAGCAGCTCAAACATGAACACTGAAGCTTTCTTT. Full variable domain (rest looked up from reference TRBV11-2 and TRBJ1-1): EAGVAQSPRYKIIEKRQSVAFWCNPISGHATLYWYQQILGQGPKLLIQFQNNGVVDDSQLPKDRFSAERLKGVDSTLKIQPAKLEDSAVYLCASSSNMNTEAFFGQGTRLTVV.